Listed here are 11 T cell receptor beta chains from one sample, sequenced in a study of OX40 agonist ivuxolimab in advanced cancers. Assay: immunoSEQ multiplex PCR; the TCRdb copy retains only in-frame clones and omits some. The data hold 85,000 to 130,000 clones, with approximately 90% observed a single time. This specimen consisted of CD4+ or CD8+ T cells sorted from blood, obtained in a trial of the OX40 agonist ivuxolimab. The source of these receptors is an adult with an advanced solid tumor such as melanoma, head and neck, liver or kidney cancer.

This chain links TRBV6-6 with TRBJ2-7; 9 bases are a match to TRBD1. With 5 bases clipped from V and 4 bases from J, the junction kept 6 bases outside the gene matches. Germline CDR1 MNHNY, CDR2 SVGAGI (reference sequence). This CDR3 has 14 amino acids. CDR3 sequence (DNA): TGTGCCAGCAGTCAATCGGGACAGGGTTACGAGCAGTACTTC. Protein sequence: CASSQSGQGYEQYF.

This chain links TRBV2 with TRBJ2-3; D is uncertain. The germline V gene encodes CDR1 SNHLY and CDR2 FYNNEI. This CDR3 region has 13 residues. The germline V and J ends were trimmed by 6 bases and 0 bases, with 7 bases remaining between them. CDR3 DNA sequence: TGTGCCAGCAGACGGATAAGCACAGATACGCAGTATTTT. Amino acid sequence: CASRRISTDTQYF. Based on the CDR3 plus reference TRBV2 and TRBJ2-3, the full variable domain is EPEVTQTPSHQVTQMGQEVILRCVPISNHLYFYWYRQILGQKVEFLVSFYNNEISEKSEIFDDQFSVERPDGSNFTLKIRSTKLEDSAMYFCASRRISTDTQYFGPGTRLTVL.

This clone was seen only a few times. This chain links TRBV11-2 with TRBJ2-1; 9 nucleotides match TRBD1. This CDR3 has 15 amino acids. Trimming at V came to 1 base and at J to 9 bases, leaving 7 bases not matched to a gene. Germline V lookup: CDR1 SGHAT, CDR2 FQNNGV. In DNA, the CDR3 is TGTGCCAGCAGCTTAGGGGACAGGGCCTTAGGTGAGCAGTTCTTC. Its protein is CASSLGDRALGEQFF. Full variable domain (rest looked up from reference TRBV11-2 and TRBJ2-1): EAGVAQSPRYKIIEKRQSVAFWCNPISGHATLYWYQQILGQGPKLLIQFQNNGVVDDSQLPKDRFSAERLKGVDSTLKIQPAKLEDSAVYLCASSLGDRALGEQFFGPGTRLTVL.

This clone was seen only once. Other DNA variants within this sample encode the same CDR3. The chain carries TRBV6-5 and TRBJ1-4; the D is unclear. CDR3 size: 14 residues. The V gene's germline CDR1 is MNHEY and CDR2 SVGAGI. With 0 bases removed from V and 3 bases from J, the gap between germline ends came to 5 bases. CDR3 DNA sequence: TGTGCCAGCAGTTACTCAGGCCCTAATGAAAAACTGTTTTTT. It specifies CASSYSGPNEKLFF.

The chain employs TRBV6-1 and TRBJ2-3; maybe TRBD2 (6 bases). V was cut by 5 bases and J by 3 bases, with 15 bases left in between. Germline lookup yields CDR1 MNHNS and CDR2 SASEGT. The CDR3 is 15 amino acids. The CDR3 loop reads CASSLRAAGTDTQYF. In DNA form, the CDR3 reads TGTGCCAGCAGTCTCCGGGCCGCGGGGACAGATACGCAGTATTTT.

The chain joins TRBV28 to TRBJ1-4; possibly TRBD1 for D (5 bases). CDR3 length equals 14 residues. V was pared by 6 bases and J by 7 bases, with 15 bases between. Looked up from germline, CDR1 is MDHEN and CDR2 is SYDVKM. CDR3 coding DNA: TGTGCCAGCAGCCCGGACATGGTTAGTGAAAAACTGTTTTTT. It is translated as CASSPDMVSEKLFF.

CDR3 nucleotides: TGCAGCGGCGAGACCGGACAGCAAGAGACCCAGTACTTC. Protein sequence: CSGETGQQETQYF. The rearrangement joins TRBV29-1 to TRBJ2-5, with D perhaps matching TRBD1 (6 bases). Trimming took off 7 bases at V and 2 bases at J, with 14 bases between the two ends. Per the germline V gene, CDR1 is SQVTM and CDR2 is ANQGSEA. This CDR3 contains 13 residues.

The chain employs TRBV19 and TRBJ1-3; D unresolved. V lost 10 bases and J 0 bases, leaving 10 bases between the germline ends. CDR3 length: 13 amino acids. Germline V gives CDR1 LNHDA, CDR2 SQIVND (reference sequence). Written as DNA, the CDR3 is TGTGCCACTTCCCGAAGCTCTGGAAACACCATATATTTT. Translation gives CATSRSSGNTIYF.

This chain joins TRBV28 and TRBJ2-6, with no clear D. CDR1 and CDR2 (germline): MDHEN, SYDVKM. The CDR3 loop spans 16 amino acids. Trimming cost V 2 bases and J 0 bases, with 8 bases left between them. The chain's CDR3 is CASSLPPHSGANVLTF. CDR3 DNA: TGTGCCAGCAGTTTACCCCCCCACTCTGGGGCCAACGTCCTGACTTTC.

This clone was found a few times. The J gene is TRBJ1-1, the V gene TRBV29-1; D not resolved. Germline CDR1 SQVTM, CDR2 ANQGSEA. CDR3 size: 11 residues. Trimming removed 6 bases from V and 1 base from J, with 6 bases in between. The CDR3 protein is CSVYENTEAFF. The CDR3 nucleotides are TGCAGCGTCTATGAGAACACTGAAGCTTTCTTT.

The chain recombines TRBV7-9 with TRBJ1-1; tentative D call: TRBD1 (6 bases). CDR1 is SEHNR, CDR2 FQNEAQ, per germline (reference sequence). The germline V and J ends were trimmed by 6 bases and 9 bases, with 11 bases remaining between them. The CDR3 has 11 amino acids. This CDR3 is CASSSGQQAFF. The CDR3 nucleotides read TGTGCCAGCAGTTCAGGACAGCAAGCTTTCTTT.